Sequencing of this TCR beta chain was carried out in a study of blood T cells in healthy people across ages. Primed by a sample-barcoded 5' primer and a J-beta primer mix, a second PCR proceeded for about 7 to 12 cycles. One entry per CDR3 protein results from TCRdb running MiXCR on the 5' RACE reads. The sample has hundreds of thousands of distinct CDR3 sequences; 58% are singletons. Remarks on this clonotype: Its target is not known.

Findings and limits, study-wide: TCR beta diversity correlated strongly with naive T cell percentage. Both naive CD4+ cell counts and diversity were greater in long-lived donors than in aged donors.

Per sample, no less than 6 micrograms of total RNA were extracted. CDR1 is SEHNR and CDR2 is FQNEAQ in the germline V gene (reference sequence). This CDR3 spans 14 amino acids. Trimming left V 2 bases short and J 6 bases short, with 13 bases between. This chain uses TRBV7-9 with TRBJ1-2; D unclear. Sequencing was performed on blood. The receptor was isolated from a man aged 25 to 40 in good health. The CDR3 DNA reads TGTGCCAGCAGCTTACGCCAAGACCATGATGGCTACACCTTC. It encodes CASSLRQDHDGYTF.